This T cell receptor beta chain is drawn from a study of CD8 T cells in ankylosing spondylitis. Points from the study as a whole: Disease-linked clones reportedly showed significant enrichment in matched ankylosing spondylitis synovial fluid. Reports of some motif variants in reactive arthritis synovial fluid and blood predate this one.

V gave up 4 bases and J gave up 5 bases; unmatched junction bases: 0. CDR1 and CDR2 (germline): SGHRS, YFSETQ. The CDR3 contains 12 residues. In this sample, this clonotype turned up a few times. The antigen is not known. Being one base from a much bigger clone, this may be a read error. TCRdb analysed the 5' RACE reads with MiXCR anew, one entry per CDR3 protein. This sample has about 240,000 distinct CDR3 sequences, with approximately 12% found just once. Sequencing was performed on blood, either unsorted or a sorted T cell fraction (not recorded which). The TCR comes from a male donor with ankylosing spondylitis or in good health (not recorded which). The chain has TRBV5-1 and TRBJ2-7, with 10 bases fitting TRBD1. For the CDR3, the DNA is TGCGCCAGCAGCGGACAGGGGGACGAGCAGTACTTC. Amino acids: CASSGQGDEQYF.